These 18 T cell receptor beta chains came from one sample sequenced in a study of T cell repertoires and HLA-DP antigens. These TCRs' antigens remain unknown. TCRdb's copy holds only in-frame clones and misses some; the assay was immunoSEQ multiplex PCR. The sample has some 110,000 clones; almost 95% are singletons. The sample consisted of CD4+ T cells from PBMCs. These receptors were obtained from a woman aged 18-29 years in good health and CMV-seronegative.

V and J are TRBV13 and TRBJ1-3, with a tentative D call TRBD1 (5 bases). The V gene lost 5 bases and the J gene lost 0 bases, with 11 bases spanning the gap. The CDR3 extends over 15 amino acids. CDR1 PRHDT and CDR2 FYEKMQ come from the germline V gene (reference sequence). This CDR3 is CASSQFRGSGNTIYF. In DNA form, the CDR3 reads TGTGCCAGCAGCCAGTTTAGGGGCTCTGGAAACACCATATATTTT.

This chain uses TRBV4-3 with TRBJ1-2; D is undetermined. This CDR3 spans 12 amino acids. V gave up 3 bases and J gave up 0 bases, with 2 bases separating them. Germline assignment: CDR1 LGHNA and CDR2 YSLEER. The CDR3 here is CASSQSNYGYTF. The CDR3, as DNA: TGCGCCAGCAGCCAGTCTAACTATGGCTACACCTTC.

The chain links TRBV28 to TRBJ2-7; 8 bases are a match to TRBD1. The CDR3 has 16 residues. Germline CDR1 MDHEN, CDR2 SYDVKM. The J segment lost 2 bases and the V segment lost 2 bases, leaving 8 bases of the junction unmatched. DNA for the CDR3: TGTGCCAGCAGTTTAGTCGGCAGGGGGCTCCCCTACGAGCAGTACGTC. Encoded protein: CASSLVGRGLPYEQYV.

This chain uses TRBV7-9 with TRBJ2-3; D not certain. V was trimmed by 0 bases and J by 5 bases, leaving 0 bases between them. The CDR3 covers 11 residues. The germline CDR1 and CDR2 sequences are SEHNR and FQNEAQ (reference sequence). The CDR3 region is CASSLADTQYF. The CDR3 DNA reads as TGTGCCAGCAGCTTAGCAGATACGCAGTATTTT.

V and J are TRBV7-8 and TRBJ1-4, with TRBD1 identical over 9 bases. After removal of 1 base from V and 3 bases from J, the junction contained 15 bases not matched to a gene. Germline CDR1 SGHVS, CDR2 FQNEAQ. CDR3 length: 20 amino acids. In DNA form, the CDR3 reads TGTGCCAGCAGCTTAGAGGGAGGGTCAGAGGGACAGGGATCTAATGAAAAACTGTTTTTT. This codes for CASSLEGGSEGQGSNEKLFF.

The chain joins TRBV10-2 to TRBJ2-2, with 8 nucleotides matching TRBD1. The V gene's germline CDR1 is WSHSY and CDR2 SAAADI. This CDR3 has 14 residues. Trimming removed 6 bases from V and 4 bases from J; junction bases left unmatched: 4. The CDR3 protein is CASSGQGGTGELFF. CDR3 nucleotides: TGCGCCAGCAGCGGACAGGGAGGCACCGGGGAGCTGTTTTTT.

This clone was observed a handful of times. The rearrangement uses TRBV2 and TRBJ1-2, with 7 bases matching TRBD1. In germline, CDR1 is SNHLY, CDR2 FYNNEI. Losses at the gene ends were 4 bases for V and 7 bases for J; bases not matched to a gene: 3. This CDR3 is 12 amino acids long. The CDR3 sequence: CASSVDRAGYTF. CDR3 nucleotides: TGTGCCAGCAGTGTCGACAGGGCTGGCTACACCTTC.

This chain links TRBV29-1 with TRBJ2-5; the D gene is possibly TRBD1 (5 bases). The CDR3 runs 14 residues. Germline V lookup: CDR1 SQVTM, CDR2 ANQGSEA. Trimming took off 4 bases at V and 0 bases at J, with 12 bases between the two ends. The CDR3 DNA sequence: TGCAGCGTTGCGGACATCCGGTACCAAGAGACCCAGTACTTC. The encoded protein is CSVADIRYQETQYF.

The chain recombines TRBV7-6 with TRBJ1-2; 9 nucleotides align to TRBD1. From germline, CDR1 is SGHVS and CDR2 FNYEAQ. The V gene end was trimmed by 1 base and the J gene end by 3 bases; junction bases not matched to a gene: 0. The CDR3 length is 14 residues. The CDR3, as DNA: TGTGCCAGCAGCTTAGACAGGGGGCACTATGGCTACACCTTC. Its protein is CASSLDRGHYGYTF.

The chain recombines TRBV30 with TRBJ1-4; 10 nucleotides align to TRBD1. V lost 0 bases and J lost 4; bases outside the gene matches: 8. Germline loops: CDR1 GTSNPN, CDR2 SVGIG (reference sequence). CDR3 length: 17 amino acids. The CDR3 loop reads CAWSVSRTGGFNEKLFF. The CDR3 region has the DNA TGTGCCTGGAGTGTTTCAAGGACAGGGGGTTTTAATGAAAAACTGTTTTTT.

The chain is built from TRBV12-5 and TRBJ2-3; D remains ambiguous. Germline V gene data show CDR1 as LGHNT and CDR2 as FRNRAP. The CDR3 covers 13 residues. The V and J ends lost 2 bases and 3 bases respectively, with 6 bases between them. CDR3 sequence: CASGLIGTDTQYF. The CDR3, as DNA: TGTGCTAGTGGTTTGATCGGAACAGATACGCAGTATTTT.

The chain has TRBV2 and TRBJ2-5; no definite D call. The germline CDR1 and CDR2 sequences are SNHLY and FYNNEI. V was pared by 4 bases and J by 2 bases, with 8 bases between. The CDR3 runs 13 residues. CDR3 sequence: CASSVAGQETQYF. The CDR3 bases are TGTGCCAGCAGTGTTGCAGGTCAAGAGACCCAGTACTTC.

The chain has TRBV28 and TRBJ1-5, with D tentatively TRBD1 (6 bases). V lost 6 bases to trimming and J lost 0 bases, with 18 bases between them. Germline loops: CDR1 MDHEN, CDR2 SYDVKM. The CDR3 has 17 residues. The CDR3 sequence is CASRPFQGTNSNQPQHF. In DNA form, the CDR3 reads TGTGCCAGCAGACCTTTTCAGGGGACCAATAGCAATCAGCCCCAGCATTTT.

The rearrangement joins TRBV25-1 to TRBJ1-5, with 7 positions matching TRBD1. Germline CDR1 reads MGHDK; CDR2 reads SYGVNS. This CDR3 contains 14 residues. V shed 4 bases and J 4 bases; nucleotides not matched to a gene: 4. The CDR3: CASSAQGGNQPQHF. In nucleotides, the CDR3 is TGTGCCAGCAGTGCTCAGGGGGGTAATCAGCCCCAGCATTTT.

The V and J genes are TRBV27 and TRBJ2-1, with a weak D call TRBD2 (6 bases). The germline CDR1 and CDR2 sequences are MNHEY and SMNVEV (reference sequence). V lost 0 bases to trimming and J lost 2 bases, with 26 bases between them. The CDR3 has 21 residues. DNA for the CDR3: TGTGCCAGCAGTTTATCTACTTTGGGCAGGGTTGGACTACATGCCTACAATGAGCAGTTCTTC. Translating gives CASSLSTLGRVGLHAYNEQFF.

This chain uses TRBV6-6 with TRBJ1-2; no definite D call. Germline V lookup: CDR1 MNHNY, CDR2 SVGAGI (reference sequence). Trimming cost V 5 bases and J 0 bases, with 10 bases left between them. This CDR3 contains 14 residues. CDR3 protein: CASSEDGTNYGYTF. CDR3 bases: TGTGCCAGCAGTGAGGACGGGACTAACTATGGCTACACCTTC.

The CDR3 protein is CASSRLRGPDSVTGELFF. CDR3 in DNA: TGTGCCAGCAGTCGGCTCAGGGGCCCCGATTCTGTCACCGGGGAGCTGTTTTTT. The chain uses TRBV27 and TRBJ2-2, with D possibly being TRBD1 (6 bases). The CDR3 is 18 amino acids. In germline, CDR1 is MNHEY, CDR2 SMNVEV (reference sequence). Trimming shortened V by 5 bases and J by 4 bases, and 23 bases separated the two germline ends.

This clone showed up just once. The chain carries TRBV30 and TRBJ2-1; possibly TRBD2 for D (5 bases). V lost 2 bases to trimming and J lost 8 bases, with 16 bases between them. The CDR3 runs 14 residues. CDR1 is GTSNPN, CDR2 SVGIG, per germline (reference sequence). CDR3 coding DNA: TGTGCCTGGAGTCGATTAGCGAAGGTAGATGAGCAGTTCTTC. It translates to CAWSRLAKVDEQFF.